This passage covers 2 T cell receptor beta chains from one sample sequenced in a study of CD8 T cells in Susac syndrome. The RNA input was roughly 0.45 to 1 ug, and it was reverse transcribed with random hexamers. TCRdb called the immunoSEQ multiplex PCR reads again in MiXCR, with one record for every CDR3 protein. This table has around 130,000 distinct CDR3 sequences, around 95% appearing once. What was sequenced was CD4+ T cells from PBMCs. The receptors here all came from a human donor with multiple sclerosis.

The chain carries TRBV28 and TRBJ1-1; D might be TRBD1 (5 bases). Germline V lookup: CDR1 MDHEN, CDR2 SYDVKM. V gave up 6 bases and J gave up 1 base, with 15 bases separating them. The CDR3 totals 15 residues. CDR3 coding DNA: TGTGCCAGCAGACCCGCCCGGGGCAGGAACACTGAAGCTTTCTTT. As protein: CASRPARGRNTEAFF.

CDR3 loop: CASSVVSGGTDTQYF. In DNA, the CDR3 is TGTGCCAGCAGCGTAGTAAGCGGGGGAACAGATACGCAGTATTTT. The V gene is TRBV9, the J gene TRBJ2-3; TRBD2 agrees at 8 bases. Germline CDR1 and CDR2: SGDLS and YYNGEE. J lost 3 bases, V lost 0 bases, and 3 bases had no gene match. The CDR3 runs 15 residues.